This TCR beta chain was obtained from a study of vaccination effects on CD4 cells after COVID-19. V shed 4 bases, J shed 5 bases, and the junction held 7 bases outside the gene matches. Germline V gene data show CDR1 as SGHRS and CDR2 as YFSETQ. This CDR3 comprises 14 residues. Antigen-specific CD4+ T cells expanded by the ViraFEST assay with viral peptide pools were then sequenced. With roughly 10 days of culture completed, CD4+ T cells were isolated. Vaccinated recipients, who were negative for nucleocapsid antibodies, had no history of SARS-CoV-2 infection. A remark on this clone: Its antigen is not known.

Using immunoSEQ multiplex PCR, the repertoire was profiled, and TCRdb retains in-frame clones only, with some absent. The sample records tens of thousands of clones, 73% being singletons. This clonotype was sampled from a human donor who received a COVID-19 vaccine. The sample here was CD4+ T cells from PBMCs cultured with SARS-CoV-2 spike peptides, taken before COVID-19 vaccination. The chain carries TRBV5-1 and TRBJ1-1, with 8 positions matching TRBD1. The CDR3 bases are TGCGCCAGCAGCCCGGGAGGACAGGGAACTGAAGCTTTCTTT. This gives the protein CASSPGGQGTEAFF. Filled out from reference TRBV5-1 and TRBJ1-1, the complete variable domain reads KAGVTQTPRYLIKTRGQQVTLSCSPISGHRSVSWYQQTPGQGLQFLFEYFSETQRNKGNFPGRFSGRQFSNSRSEMNVSTLELGDSALYLCASSPGGQGTEAFFGQGTRLTVV.